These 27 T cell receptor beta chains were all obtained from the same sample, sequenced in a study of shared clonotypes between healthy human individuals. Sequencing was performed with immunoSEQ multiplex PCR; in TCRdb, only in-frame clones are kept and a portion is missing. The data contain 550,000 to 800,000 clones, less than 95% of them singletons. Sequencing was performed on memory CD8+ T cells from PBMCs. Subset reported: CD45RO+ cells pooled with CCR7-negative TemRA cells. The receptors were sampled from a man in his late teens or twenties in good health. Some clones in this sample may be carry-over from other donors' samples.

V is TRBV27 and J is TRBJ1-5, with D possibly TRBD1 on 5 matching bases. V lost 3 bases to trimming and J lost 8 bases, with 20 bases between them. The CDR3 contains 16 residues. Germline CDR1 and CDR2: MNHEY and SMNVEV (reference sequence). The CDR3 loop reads CASSFLGGDGGEPQHF. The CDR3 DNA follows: TGTGCCAGCAGTTTCTTAGGCGGGGACGGGGGTGAGCCCCAGCATTTT.

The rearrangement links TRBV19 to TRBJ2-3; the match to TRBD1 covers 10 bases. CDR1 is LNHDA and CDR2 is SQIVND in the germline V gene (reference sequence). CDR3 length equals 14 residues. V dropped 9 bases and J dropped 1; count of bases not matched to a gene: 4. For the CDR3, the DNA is TGTGCCAGGGGGACAGGGGTCTGCACAGATACGCAGTATTTT. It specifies CARGTGVCTDTQYF.

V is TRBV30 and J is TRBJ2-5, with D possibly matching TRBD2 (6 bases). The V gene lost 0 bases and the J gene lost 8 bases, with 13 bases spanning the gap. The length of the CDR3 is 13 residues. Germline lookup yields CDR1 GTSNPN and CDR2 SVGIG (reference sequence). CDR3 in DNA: TGTGCCTGGAGTGTACATCGGGGGAATACCCAGTACTTC. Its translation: CAWSVHRGNTQYF.

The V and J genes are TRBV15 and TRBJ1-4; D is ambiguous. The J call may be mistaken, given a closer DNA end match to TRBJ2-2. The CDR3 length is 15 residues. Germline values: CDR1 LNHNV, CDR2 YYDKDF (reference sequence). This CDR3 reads CATSRSHRVGQELFF. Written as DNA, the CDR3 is TGTGCCACCAGCAGATCCCATCGAGTAGGTCAGGAGCTGTTTTTT.

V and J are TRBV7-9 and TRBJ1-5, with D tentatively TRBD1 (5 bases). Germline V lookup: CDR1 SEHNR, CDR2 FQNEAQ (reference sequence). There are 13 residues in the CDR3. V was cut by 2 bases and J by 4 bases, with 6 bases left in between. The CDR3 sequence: CASSLRQNQPQHF. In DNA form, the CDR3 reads TGTGCCAGCAGCTTACGACAGAATCAGCCCCAGCATTTT.

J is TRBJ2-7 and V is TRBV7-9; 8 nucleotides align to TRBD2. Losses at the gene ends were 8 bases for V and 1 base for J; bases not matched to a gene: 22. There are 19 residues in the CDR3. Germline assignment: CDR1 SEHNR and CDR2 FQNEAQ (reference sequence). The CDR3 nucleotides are TGTGCCAGCGAGGCGGAGATTAGCGGGGCCACCCCACCTTCCTACGAGCAGTACTTC. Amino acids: CASEAEISGATPPSYEQYF.

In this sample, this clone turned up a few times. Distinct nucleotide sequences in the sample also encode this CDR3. CDR3 sequence: CASSLGKNTEAFF. DNA for the CDR3: TGTGCCAGCAGCTTGGGAAAGAACACTGAAGCTTTCTTT. The chain carries TRBV7-9 and TRBJ1-1; D ambiguous. V shed 3 bases and J shed 1 base, with 6 bases lying between them. Per germline, CDR1 SEHNR and CDR2 FQNEAQ (reference sequence). The CDR3 is 13 amino acids. Full variable domain (remainder filled in from reference TRBV7-9 and TRBJ1-1): DTGVSQNPRHKITKRGQNVTFRCDPISEHNRLYWYRQTLGQGPEFLTYFQNEAQLEKSRLLSDRFSAERPKGSFSTLEIQRTEQGDSAMYLCASSLGKNTEAFFGQGTRLTVV.

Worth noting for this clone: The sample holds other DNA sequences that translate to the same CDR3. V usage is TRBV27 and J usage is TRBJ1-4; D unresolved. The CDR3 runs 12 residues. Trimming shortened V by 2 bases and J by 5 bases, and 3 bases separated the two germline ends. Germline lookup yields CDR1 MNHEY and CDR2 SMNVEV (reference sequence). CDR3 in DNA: TGTGCCAGCAGTTTAGGGAATGAAAAACTGTTTTTT. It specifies CASSLGNEKLFF.

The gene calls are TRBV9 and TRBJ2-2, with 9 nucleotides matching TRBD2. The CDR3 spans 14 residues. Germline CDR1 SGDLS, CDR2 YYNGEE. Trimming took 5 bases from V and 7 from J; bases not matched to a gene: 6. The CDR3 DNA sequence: TGTGCCAGCAGGGATAGCGGGAGTGGCGGGGAGCTGTTTTTT. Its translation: CASRDSGSGGELFF.

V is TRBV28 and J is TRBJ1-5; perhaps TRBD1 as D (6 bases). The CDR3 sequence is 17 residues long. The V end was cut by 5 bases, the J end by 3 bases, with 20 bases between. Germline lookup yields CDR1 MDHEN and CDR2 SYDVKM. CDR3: CASSLGTGWGHNQPQHF. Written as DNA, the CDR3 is TGTGCCAGCAGTCTGGGAACAGGGTGGGGACACAATCAGCCCCAGCATTTT.

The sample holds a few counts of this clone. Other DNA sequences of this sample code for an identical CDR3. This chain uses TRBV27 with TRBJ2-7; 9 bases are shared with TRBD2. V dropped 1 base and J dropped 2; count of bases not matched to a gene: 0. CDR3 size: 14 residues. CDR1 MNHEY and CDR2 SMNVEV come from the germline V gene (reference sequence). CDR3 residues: CASSLLAGAYEQYF. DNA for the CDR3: TGTGCCAGCAGTTTATTAGCGGGAGCCTACGAGCAGTACTTC.

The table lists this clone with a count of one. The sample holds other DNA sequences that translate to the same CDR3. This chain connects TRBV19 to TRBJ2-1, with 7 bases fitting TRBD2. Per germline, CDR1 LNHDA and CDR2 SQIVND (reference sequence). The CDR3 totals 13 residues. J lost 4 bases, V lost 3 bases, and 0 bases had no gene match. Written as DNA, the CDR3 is TGTGCCAGTAGTATCGGGGGGTACAATGAGCAGTTCTTC. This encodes CASSIGGYNEQFF.

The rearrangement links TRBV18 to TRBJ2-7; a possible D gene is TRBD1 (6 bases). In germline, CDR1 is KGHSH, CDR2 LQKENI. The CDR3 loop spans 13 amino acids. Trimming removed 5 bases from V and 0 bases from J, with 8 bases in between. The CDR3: CASSEGDSYEQYF. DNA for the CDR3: TGTGCCAGCTCAGAGGGGGACTCCTACGAGCAGTACTTC.

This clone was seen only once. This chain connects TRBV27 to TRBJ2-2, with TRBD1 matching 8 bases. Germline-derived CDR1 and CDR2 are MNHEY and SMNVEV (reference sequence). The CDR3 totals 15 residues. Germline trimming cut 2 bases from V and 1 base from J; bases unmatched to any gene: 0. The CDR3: CASSLDRGNTGELFF. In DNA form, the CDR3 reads TGTGCCAGCAGTTTAGACAGGGGGAACACCGGGGAGCTGTTTTTT.

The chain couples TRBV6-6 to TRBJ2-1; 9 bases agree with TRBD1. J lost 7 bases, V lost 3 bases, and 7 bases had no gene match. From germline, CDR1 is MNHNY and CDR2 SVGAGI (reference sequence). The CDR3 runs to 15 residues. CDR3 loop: CASSYEQGAGNEQFF. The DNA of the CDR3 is TGTGCCAGCAGTTATGAACAGGGGGCTGGGAATGAGCAGTTCTTC.

The CDR3 coding sequence is TGTGCCAGCAGCGGACGAAGCGCGTGGGACGGGGGAGATACGCAGTATTTT. Translating gives CASSGRSAWDGGDTQYF. The chain employs TRBV11-2 and TRBJ2-3; D is possibly TRBD2 (6 bases). The germline gives CDR1 SGHAT, CDR2 FQNNGV. With 5 bases removed from V and 5 bases from J, the gap between germline ends came to 23 bases. CDR3 length: 17 amino acids.

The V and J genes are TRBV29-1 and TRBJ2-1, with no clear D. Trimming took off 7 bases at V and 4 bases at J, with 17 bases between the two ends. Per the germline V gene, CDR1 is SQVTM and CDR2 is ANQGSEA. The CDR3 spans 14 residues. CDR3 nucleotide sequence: TGCAGCGCCCCCCCGGAACCTTCGTACAATGAGCAGTTCTTC. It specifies CSAPPEPSYNEQFF.

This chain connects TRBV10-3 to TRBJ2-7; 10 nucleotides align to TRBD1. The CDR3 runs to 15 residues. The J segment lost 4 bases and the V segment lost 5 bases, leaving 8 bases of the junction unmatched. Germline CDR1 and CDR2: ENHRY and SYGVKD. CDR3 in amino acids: CAISPGQGFQYEQYF. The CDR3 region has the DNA TGTGCCATCAGTCCGGGACAGGGGTTTCAGTACGAGCAGTACTTC.

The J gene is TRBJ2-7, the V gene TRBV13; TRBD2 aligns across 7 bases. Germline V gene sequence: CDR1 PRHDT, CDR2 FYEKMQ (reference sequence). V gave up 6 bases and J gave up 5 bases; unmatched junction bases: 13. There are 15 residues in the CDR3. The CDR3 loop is CASRGGTTGGNEQYF. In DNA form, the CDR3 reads TGTGCCAGCAGGGGTGGGACTACCGGGGGGAACGAGCAGTACTTC.

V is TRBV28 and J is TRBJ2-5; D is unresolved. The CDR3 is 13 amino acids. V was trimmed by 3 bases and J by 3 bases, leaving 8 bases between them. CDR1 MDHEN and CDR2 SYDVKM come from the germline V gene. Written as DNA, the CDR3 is TGTGCCAGCAGTTTTAGCTGGAAAGAGACCCAGTACTTC. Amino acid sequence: CASSFSWKETQYF.

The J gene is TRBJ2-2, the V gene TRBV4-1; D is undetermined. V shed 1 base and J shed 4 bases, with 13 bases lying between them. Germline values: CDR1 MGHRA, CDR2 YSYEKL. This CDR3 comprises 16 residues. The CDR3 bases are TGCGCCAGCAGCCAAGTAATTGGAGTAACCACCGGGGAGCTGTTTTTT. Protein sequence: CASSQVIGVTTGELFF.

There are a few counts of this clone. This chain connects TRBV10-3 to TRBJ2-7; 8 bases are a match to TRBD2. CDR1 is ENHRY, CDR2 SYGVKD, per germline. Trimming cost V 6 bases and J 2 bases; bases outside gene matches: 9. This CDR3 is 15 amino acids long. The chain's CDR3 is CAIRREAGPAYEQYF. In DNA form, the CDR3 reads TGTGCCATCAGGCGGGAGGCGGGGCCTGCCTACGAGCAGTACTTC.

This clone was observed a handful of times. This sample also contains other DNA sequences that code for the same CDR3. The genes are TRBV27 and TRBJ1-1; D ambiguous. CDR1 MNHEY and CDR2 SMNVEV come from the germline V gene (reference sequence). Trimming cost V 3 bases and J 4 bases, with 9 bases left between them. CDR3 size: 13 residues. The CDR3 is CASSLGRSTEAFF. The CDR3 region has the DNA TGTGCCAGCAGTTTGGGGAGGAGCACTGAAGCTTTCTTT.

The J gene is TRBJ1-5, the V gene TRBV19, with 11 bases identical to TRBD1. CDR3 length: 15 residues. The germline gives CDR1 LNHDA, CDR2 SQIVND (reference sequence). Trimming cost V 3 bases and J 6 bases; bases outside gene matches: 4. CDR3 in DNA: TGTGCCAGTAGTATTTGGACAGGGGGCGGTCAGCCCCAGCATTTT. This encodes CASSIWTGGGQPQHF.

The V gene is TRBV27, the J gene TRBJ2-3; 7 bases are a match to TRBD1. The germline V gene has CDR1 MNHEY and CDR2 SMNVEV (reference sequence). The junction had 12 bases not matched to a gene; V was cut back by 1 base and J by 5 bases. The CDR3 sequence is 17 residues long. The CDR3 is CASSLLGYRGWGDTQYF. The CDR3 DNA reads TGTGCCAGCAGTTTATTAGGATACAGGGGATGGGGAGATACGCAGTATTTT.

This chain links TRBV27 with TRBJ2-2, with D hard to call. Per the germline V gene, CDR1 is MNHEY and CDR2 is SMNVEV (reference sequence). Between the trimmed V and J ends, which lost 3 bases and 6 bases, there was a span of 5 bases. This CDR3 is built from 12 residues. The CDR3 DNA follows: TGTGCCAGCAGTTTGGCGGCCGGGGAGCTGTTTTTT. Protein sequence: CASSLAAGELFF.

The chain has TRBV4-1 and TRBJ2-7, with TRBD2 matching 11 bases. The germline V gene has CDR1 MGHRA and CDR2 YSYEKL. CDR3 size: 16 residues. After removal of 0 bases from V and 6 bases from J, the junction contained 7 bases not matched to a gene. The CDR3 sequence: CASSQEKGLAGGEQYF. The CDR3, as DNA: TGCGCCAGCAGCCAAGAAAAGGGTCTAGCGGGAGGCGAGCAGTACTTC.